This T cell receptor beta chain was obtained from a study of cytomegalovirus exposure and HLA in healthy donors. Findings and caveats of the study: In the roughly 120 validation repertoires, a later analysis found that first-cohort TCR clusters tended to co-occur. Rarity held for most TCR sequences, but there were some public TCRs that occurred in many donors. It was confirmed in vitro that a few of the CMV-associated chains were specific for CMV antigens.

About this clone itself: What it recognizes is unknown.

Sequenced by immunoSEQ multiplex PCR; TCRdb stores in-frame clones only, minus some. The data show 150,000 to 200,000 clones, roughly 81% seen once. V was pared by 1 base and J by 0 bases, with 5 bases of the junction left unmatched. Looked up from germline, CDR1 is SGHRS and CDR2 is YFSETQ. This CDR3 comprises 17 residues. The chain recombines TRBV5-1 with TRBJ2-1; 9 bases fit TRBD2. The sequence came from a woman in her twenties or thirties in good health and CMV-seronegative. The sample was PBMCs. CDR3 sequence: CASSLRSSGSSYNEQFF. CDR3 sequence (DNA): TGCGCCAGCAGCTTGAGGAGTAGCGGGAGCTCCTACAATGAGCAGTTCTTC.